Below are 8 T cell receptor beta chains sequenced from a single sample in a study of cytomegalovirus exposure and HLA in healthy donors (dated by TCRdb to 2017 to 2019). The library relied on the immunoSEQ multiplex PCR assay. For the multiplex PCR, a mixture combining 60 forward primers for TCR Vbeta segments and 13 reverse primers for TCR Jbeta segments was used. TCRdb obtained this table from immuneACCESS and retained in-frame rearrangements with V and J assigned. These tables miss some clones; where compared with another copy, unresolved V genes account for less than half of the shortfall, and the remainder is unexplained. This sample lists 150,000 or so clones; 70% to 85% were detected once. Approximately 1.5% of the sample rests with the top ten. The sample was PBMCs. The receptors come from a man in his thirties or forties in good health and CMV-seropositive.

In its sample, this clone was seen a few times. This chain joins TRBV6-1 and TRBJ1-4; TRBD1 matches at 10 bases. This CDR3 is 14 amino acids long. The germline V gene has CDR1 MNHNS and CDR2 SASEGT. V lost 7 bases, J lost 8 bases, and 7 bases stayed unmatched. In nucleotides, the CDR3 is TGTGCCAGCAACCCCGGGACAGGGGTAGAAAAACTGTTTTTT. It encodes CASNPGTGVEKLFF.

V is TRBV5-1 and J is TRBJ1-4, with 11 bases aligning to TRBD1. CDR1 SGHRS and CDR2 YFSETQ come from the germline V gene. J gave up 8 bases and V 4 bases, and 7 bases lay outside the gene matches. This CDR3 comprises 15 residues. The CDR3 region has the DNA TGCGCCAGCAGCGCAATGGGGACAGGGGGAGAAAAACTGTTTTTT. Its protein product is CASSAMGTGGEKLFF.

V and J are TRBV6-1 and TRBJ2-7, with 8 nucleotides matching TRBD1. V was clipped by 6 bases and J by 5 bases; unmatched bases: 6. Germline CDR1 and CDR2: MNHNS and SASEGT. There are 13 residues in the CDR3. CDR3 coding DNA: TGTGCCAGCAGGCTGGACAGGGTGGACGAGCAGTACTTC. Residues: CASRLDRVDEQYF.

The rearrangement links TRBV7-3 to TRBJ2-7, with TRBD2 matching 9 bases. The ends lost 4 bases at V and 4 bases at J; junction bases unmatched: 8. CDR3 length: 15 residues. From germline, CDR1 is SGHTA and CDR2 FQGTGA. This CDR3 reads CASSSGASGKYEQYF. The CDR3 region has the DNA TGTGCCAGCAGCTCGGGGGCTAGCGGGAAGTACGAGCAGTACTTC.

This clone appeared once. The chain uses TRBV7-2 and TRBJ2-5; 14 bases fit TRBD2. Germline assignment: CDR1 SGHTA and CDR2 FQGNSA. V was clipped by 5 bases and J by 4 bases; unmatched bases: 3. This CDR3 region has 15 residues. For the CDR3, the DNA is TGTGCCAGCAGCGGCGGACTAGCGGGAGGAGAGACCCAGTACTTC. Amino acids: CASSGGLAGGETQYF.

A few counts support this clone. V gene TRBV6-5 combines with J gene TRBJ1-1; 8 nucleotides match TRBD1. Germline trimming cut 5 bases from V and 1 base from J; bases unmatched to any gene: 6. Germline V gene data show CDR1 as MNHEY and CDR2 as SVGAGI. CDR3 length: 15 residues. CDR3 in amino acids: CASSTPQGGNTEAFF. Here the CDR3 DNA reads TGTGCCAGCAGTACCCCACAGGGGGGGAACACTGAAGCTTTCTTT.

DNA of the CDR3: TGCGCCAGCAGCTACGAGGTGGCTAGCGGATACCAAGAGACCCAGTACTTC. It specifies CASSYEVASGYQETQYF. The rearrangement joins TRBV5-1 to TRBJ2-5, with 7 nucleotides matching TRBD2. V was pared by 3 bases and J by 0 bases, with 11 bases of the junction left unmatched. Germline CDR1 and CDR2: SGHRS and YFSETQ. The CDR3 has 17 amino acids.

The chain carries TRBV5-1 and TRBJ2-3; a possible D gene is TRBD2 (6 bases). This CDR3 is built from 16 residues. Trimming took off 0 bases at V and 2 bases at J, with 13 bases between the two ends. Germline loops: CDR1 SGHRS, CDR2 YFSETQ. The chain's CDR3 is CASSLEGASATDTQYF. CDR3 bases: TGCGCCAGCAGCTTGGAAGGGGCTAGCGCCACAGATACGCAGTATTTT.